This T cell receptor beta chain stems from a study of blood T cells in healthy people across ages. Study-level information: Using template switching, researchers captured about one barcoded beta molecule for each two T cells.

This CDR3 is 13 amino acids long. This clonotype was detected many times. Sample-barcoded 5' priming and a J-beta primer mix drove a second PCR of roughly 6 to 12 cycles. TCRdb recomputed calls from the 5' RACE reads with MiXCR, one row per CDR3 protein. Among 1.5 million to 2 million distinct CDR3 sequences listed, 28% were seen once. The V gene is TRBV21-1, the J gene TRBJ2-7; TRBD1 is the table's D call, not checked against the DNA. TRBV21-1 is a listed pseudogene. This clonotype was sampled from a woman in her twenties or thirties in good health. What was sequenced was blood. The chain's CDR3 is CASSNRVYDEQYF. CDR3 DNA sequence: TGTGCCAGCAGTAACAGGGTATACGACGAGCAGTACTTC.